Below, 20 T cell receptor beta chains from the same sample are listed, as sequenced in a study of blood T cell repertoires in COVID-19. TCRdb's table, derived via immunoSEQ multiplex PCR, lists solely in-frame clones and lacks some. The sample has fewer than 85,000 clones, 70% to 90% seen once. Sequencing was performed on peripheral blood. These receptors were collected from a woman over 75 with active or convalescent COVID-19.

The chain recombines TRBV7-9 with TRBJ2-5; 8 bases fit TRBD2. The V segment lost 5 bases and the J segment 5 bases; nucleotides outside the gene matches: 19. The CDR3 is 18 residues long. From germline, CDR1 is SEHNR and CDR2 FQNEAQ (reference sequence). The CDR3 is CASSPLSSSGGEGETQYF. CDR3 nucleotides: TGTGCCAGCAGCCCGCTCAGTTCCAGCGGGGGCGAGGGGGAGACCCAGTACTTC. Filled out from reference TRBV7-9 and TRBJ2-5, the complete variable domain reads DTGVSQNPRHKITKRGQNVTFRCDPISEHNRLYWYRQTLGQGPEFLTYFQNEAQLEKSRLLSDRFSAERPKGSFSTLEIQRTEQGDSAMYLCASSPLSSSGGEGETQYFGPGTRLLVL.

J is TRBJ1-4 and V is TRBV19; D is possibly TRBD1 (5 bases). The CDR3 runs to 16 residues. V gave up 6 bases and J gave up 8 bases, with 22 bases separating them. Germline CDR1 reads LNHDA; CDR2 reads SQIVND (reference sequence). The CDR3 protein is CASSSTPRRVGEKLFF. CDR3 DNA: TGTGCCAGTAGCAGCACCCCTCGCAGGGTGGGCGAAAAACTGTTTTTT.

The chain has TRBV28 and TRBJ1-2; maybe TRBD1 (6 bases). Germline V lookup: CDR1 MDHEN, CDR2 SYDVKM. The CDR3 covers 13 residues. The ends were cut back, 10 bases at V and 5 bases at J, with 17 bases in the middle. CDR3 sequence (DNA): TGTGCCACCCCAGGGGCATATGGGTATGGCTACACCTTC. Residues: CATPGAYGYGYTF.

The chain employs TRBV2 and TRBJ2-3; 8 bases match TRBD2. Germline V gene lookup returns CDR1 SNHLY and CDR2 FYNNEI. Trimming took 2 bases from V and 7 from J; bases not matched to a gene: 8. This CDR3 is 15 amino acids long. CDR3 residues: CASSELGTSGNTQYF. CDR3 sequence (DNA): TGTGCCAGCAGTGAATTGGGCACTAGCGGAAATACGCAGTATTTT.

The genes are TRBV15 and TRBJ2-7; D perhaps matches TRBD1 (5 bases). The germline CDR1 and CDR2 sequences are LNHNV and YYDKDF (reference sequence). This CDR3 comprises 14 residues. Trimming removed 3 bases from V and 6 bases from J, with 15 bases in between. CDR3 sequence (DNA): TGTGCCACCAGCAGGTACGACAGAAGCCCCGAGCAGTACTTC. Its translation: CATSRYDRSPEQYF.

The chain recombines TRBV6-2 or TRBV6-3 with TRBJ1-1; D not certain. Trimming left V 2 bases short and J 7 bases short, with 11 bases between. The CDR3 is 13 amino acids. Germline assignment: CDR1 MNHEY and CDR2 SVGEGT. The CDR3 loop is CASSYNAPGEAFF. The DNA for the CDR3 is TGTGCCAGCAGTTACAATGCTCCGGGTGAAGCTTTCTTT.

This clone appeared many times. This chain connects TRBV12-2 to TRBJ2-5; the DNA was not used to check the table's D call, TRBD2. TRBV12-2 counts as a pseudogene. There are 15 residues in the CDR3. CDR3 in amino acids: CASRLPLVPEETQYF. Written as DNA, the CDR3 is TGTGCAAGTCGCTTACCACTAGTACCCGAAGAGACCCAGTACTTC.

V gene TRBV12-3 or TRBV12-4 combines with J gene TRBJ1-1; 7 nucleotides agree with TRBD1. The V gene end was trimmed by 6 bases and the J gene end by 3 bases; junction bases not matched to a gene: 4. The CDR3 spans 13 residues. The DNA for the CDR3 is TGTGCCAGCAGGCGTACAGGGGACACTGAAGCTTTCTTT. This sequence encodes CASRRTGDTEAFF.

The chain has TRBV4-1 and TRBJ2-2; the D call may be TRBD1 or TRBD2 (6 bases each). CDR3 length equals 15 residues. V lost 4 bases and J lost 3, with 12 bases in between. Germline CDR1 is MGHRA and CDR2 is YSYEKL. The CDR3 protein is CASSPEGGYTGELFF. The CDR3 nucleotides are TGCGCCAGCAGCCCAGAGGGGGGATACACCGGGGAGCTGTTTTTT.

The table lists this clone with a count of one. J is TRBJ1-1 and V is TRBV3-1 (or the pseudogene TRBV3-2), with D unresolved. The CDR3 has 14 residues. Germline values: CDR1 LGHDT, CDR2 YNNKEL (reference sequence). V dropped 7 bases and J dropped 1 base, with 13 bases sitting between them. DNA of the CDR3: TGTGCCAGCACCCTAGGACTGGCGAACACTGAAGCTTTCTTT. Its translation is CASTLGLANTEAFF.

The V call is TRBV7-2, the J call TRBJ1-4; a possible D gene is TRBD1 (6 bases). Trimming removed 5 bases at V and 7 bases at J, with 17 bases between. CDR3 length: 15 amino acids. From germline, CDR1 is SGHTA and CDR2 FQGNSA. CDR3: CASSPAGARGEKLFF. The CDR3 region has the DNA TGTGCCAGCAGCCCCGCGGGGGCAAGAGGTGAAAAACTGTTTTTT.

The CDR3 sequence: CASSEFEEQYF. The CDR3 nucleotides are TGTGCCAGCAGTGAATTTGAGGAGCAGTACTTC. The chain recombines TRBV6-1 with TRBJ2-7; unclear D gene. Germline V CDR1 and CDR2: MNHNS, SASEGT. Trimming left V 2 bases short and J 7 bases short, with 6 bases between. The length of the CDR3 is 11 residues.

The chain carries TRBV18 and TRBJ2-5; D call uncertain. From germline, CDR1 is KGHSH and CDR2 LQKENI. The CDR3 length is 11 residues. Trimming took 3 bases from V and 5 from J, leaving 4 bases between them. CDR3 DNA: TGTGCCAGCTCACCGGCCGAGACCCAGTACTTC. Translated, it gives CASSPAETQYF.

The CDR3 sequence is CASSLLWDRDETQYF. CDR3 sequence (DNA): TGTGCCAGCAGCTTACTATGGGACAGGGACGAGACCCAGTACTTC. The chain recombines TRBV11-3 with TRBJ2-5; 9 nucleotides agree with TRBD1. This CDR3 has 15 amino acids. Germline CDR1 and CDR2: SGHNT and YENEEA. With V trimmed by 2 bases and J by 5 bases, 6 bases remained unmatched.

In this sample, this clone turned up once. The chain carries TRBV11-3 and TRBJ2-2, with TRBD2 matching 8 bases. CDR3 length: 16 residues. Germline loops: CDR1 SGHNT, CDR2 YENEEA. The ends lost 6 bases at V and 0 bases at J; junction bases unmatched: 6. The CDR3 DNA follows: TGTGCCAGCAGTCTAATTAGCGGGACGAACACCGGGGAGCTGTTTTTT. Protein sequence: CASSLISGTNTGELFF.

This clone appeared a single time. The chain employs TRBV19 and TRBJ1-1, with D tentatively TRBD1 (5 bases). This CDR3 has 14 residues. The V end was cut by 1 base, the J end by 7 bases, with 13 bases between. The V gene's germline CDR1 is LNHDA and CDR2 SQIVND (reference sequence). CDR3 region: CASSIVGAGGEAFF. CDR3 sequence (DNA): TGTGCCAGTAGTATAGTGGGCGCCGGGGGTGAAGCTTTCTTT.

The V and J genes are TRBV7-9 and TRBJ1-1; D possibly corresponds to TRBD1 (5 bases). The CDR3 runs to 14 residues. The germline gives CDR1 SEHNR, CDR2 FQNEAQ (reference sequence). Deletions cut 5 bases from V and 6 bases from J, with 16 bases between. The CDR3 nucleotides read TGTGCCAGCAGCAATGCGGGGCGGGTGGCTGAAGCTTTCTTT. It yields the protein CASSNAGRVAEAFF.

The chain couples TRBV7-2 to TRBJ2-3, with 14 nucleotides matching TRBD2. Per the germline V gene, CDR1 is SGHTA and CDR2 is FQGNSA. CDR3 length: 16 residues. Germline trimming cut 4 bases from V and 8 bases from J; bases unmatched to any gene: 8. The CDR3 DNA reads as TGTGCCAGCAGCTCATGGACTAGCGGGGGGCGAAGTACGCAGTATTTT. Amino acid sequence: CASSSWTSGGRSTQYF.

This sequence joins TRBV7-9 and TRBJ2-3, with D unclear. The CDR3 has 12 residues. From germline, CDR1 is SEHNR and CDR2 FQNEAQ (reference sequence). V was pared by 5 bases and J by 5 bases, with 8 bases between. The DNA for the CDR3 is TGTGCCAGCAGCCGGTCAATAGATACGCAGTATTTT. Its protein is CASSRSIDTQYF.

The chain is built from TRBV7-8 and TRBJ2-6, with 15 bases fitting TRBD2. CDR1 is SGHVS and CDR2 is FQNEAQ in the germline V gene. This CDR3 comprises 24 residues. Trimming removed 5 bases from V and 0 bases from J; junction bases left unmatched: 20. The DNA of the CDR3 is TGTGCCAGCAGCCCAACTCGACCGGGACTAGCGGGGGGAATACTCAGCTCTGGGGCCAACGTCCTGACTTTC. This translates into CASSPTRPGLAGGILSSGANVLTF.